These T cell receptor beta chains were read from a single sample in a study of graft-versus-host responses after intestinal transplantation. These TCRs are of unknown antigen specificity. Clones were read by immunoSEQ multiplex PCR, and TCRdb kept only the in-frame ones, dropping some. This table has about 93,000 clones, roughly 80% appearing once. The sample was unstimulated CD4+ T cells sorted from spleen or lymph node cells, taken before intestinal transplant. These receptors came from a human donor who received an intestinal transplant. CDR3s include the opening cysteine and the closing phenylalanine or tryptophan. The order of the fields is D gene, V gene, CDR3 length, clone size, J gene, CDR3 DNA, CDR3 protein. The D gene is left open where the match is weak. Expanded clones are given a class, and other clones once, few, many or no size at all.

NA	TRBV6-1	13	few	TRBJ2-7	TGTGCCAGCAGTGTGTCAGGAACCTACGAGCAGTACTTC	CASSVSGTYEQYF
NA	TRBV19	13	NA	TRBJ2-1	TGTGCCAGTAGTAAGGGGTCAGGGGATGAGCAGTTCTTC	CASSKGSGDEQFF
NA	TRBV7-6	13	NA	TRBJ1-1	TGTGCCAGCAGCCCTAAAGCGAACACTGAAGCTTTCTTT	CASSPKANTEAFF
TRBD2	TRBV2	15	NA	TRBJ2-1	TGTGCCAGCAGTGAGGGGGGGGGTTCCTACAATGAGCAGTTCTTC	CASSEGGGSYNEQFF
NA	TRBV5-6	16	NA	TRBJ1-2	TGTGCCAGCAGCTTGGCCTGGGCAGAGCTTGAGTATGGCTACACCTTC	CASSLAWAELEYGYTF
NA	TRBV7-2	15	NA	TRBJ2-7	TGTGCCAGCAGCCCTGGGGGGGCGGGGTCCTACGAGCAGTACTTC	CASSPGGAGSYEQYF
NA	TRBV5-1	14	NA	TRBJ1-4	TGCGCCAGCAGTTCCGGGACAACTAATGAAAAACTGTTTTTT	CASSSGTTNEKLFF
NA	TRBV4-1	14	NA	TRBJ2-1	TGCGCCAGCAGCCAAGATCAGGGGCTGGGTGAGCAGTTCTTC	CASSQDQGLGEQFF
NA	TRBV5-1	18	NA	TRBJ1-5	TGCGCCAGCAGCTTGCATCAGGGGATGAACCATAGCAATCAGCCCCAGCATTTT	CASSLHQGMNHSNQPQHF
TRBD2	TRBV4-2	18	NA	TRBJ2-5	TGTGCCAGCAGCCAAGATCCCGGACTAGCGGGTACCCAAGAGACCCAGTACTTC	CASSQDPGLAGTQETQYF
TRBD2	TRBV7-3	15	NA	TRBJ2-1	TGTGCCAGCAGCCCCACCCGGGGCGGGAGCAATGAGCAGTTCTTC	CASSPTRGGSNEQFF
TRBD2	TRBV5-1	15	NA	TRBJ2-1	TGCGCCAGCAGCTTTGGCGGGGGGGCCAAGAGTGAGCAGTTCTTC	CASSFGGGAKSEQFF
NA	TRBV4-1	16	NA	TRBJ2-4	TGCGCCAGCAGCCCGGACAGTATAATAGCCAAAAACATTCAGTACTTC	CASSPDSIIAKNIQYF
NA	TRBV5-1	14	NA	TRBJ2-4	TGCGCCAGCAGCTTGTCCGGGGGTCGAAACATTCAGTACTTC	CASSLSGGRNIQYF
TRBD1	TRBV28	15	NA	TRBJ2-5	TGTGCCAGCAGTGAAACTCCGGGACAGTGGGAGACCCAGTACTTC	CASSETPGQWETQYF
NA	TRBV6-7	11	NA	TRBJ1-1	TGTGCCAGCAGTTTGCGGAATGAAGCTTTCTTT	CASSLRNEAFF
TRBD1	TRBV19	13	NA	TRBJ1-5	TGTGCCAGTAGTATGGACAGGTTTCAGCCCCAGCATTTT	CASSMDRFQPQHF
NA	TRBV28	14	NA	TRBJ2-7	TGTGCCAGCACCCACGGGACAAGACCCTACGAGCAGTACTTC	CASTHGTRPYEQYF
NA	TRBV4-1	14	NA	TRBJ1-4	TGCGCCAGCAGCCTCAGATGGGGGGGTGAAAAACTGTTTTTT	CASSLRWGGEKLFF